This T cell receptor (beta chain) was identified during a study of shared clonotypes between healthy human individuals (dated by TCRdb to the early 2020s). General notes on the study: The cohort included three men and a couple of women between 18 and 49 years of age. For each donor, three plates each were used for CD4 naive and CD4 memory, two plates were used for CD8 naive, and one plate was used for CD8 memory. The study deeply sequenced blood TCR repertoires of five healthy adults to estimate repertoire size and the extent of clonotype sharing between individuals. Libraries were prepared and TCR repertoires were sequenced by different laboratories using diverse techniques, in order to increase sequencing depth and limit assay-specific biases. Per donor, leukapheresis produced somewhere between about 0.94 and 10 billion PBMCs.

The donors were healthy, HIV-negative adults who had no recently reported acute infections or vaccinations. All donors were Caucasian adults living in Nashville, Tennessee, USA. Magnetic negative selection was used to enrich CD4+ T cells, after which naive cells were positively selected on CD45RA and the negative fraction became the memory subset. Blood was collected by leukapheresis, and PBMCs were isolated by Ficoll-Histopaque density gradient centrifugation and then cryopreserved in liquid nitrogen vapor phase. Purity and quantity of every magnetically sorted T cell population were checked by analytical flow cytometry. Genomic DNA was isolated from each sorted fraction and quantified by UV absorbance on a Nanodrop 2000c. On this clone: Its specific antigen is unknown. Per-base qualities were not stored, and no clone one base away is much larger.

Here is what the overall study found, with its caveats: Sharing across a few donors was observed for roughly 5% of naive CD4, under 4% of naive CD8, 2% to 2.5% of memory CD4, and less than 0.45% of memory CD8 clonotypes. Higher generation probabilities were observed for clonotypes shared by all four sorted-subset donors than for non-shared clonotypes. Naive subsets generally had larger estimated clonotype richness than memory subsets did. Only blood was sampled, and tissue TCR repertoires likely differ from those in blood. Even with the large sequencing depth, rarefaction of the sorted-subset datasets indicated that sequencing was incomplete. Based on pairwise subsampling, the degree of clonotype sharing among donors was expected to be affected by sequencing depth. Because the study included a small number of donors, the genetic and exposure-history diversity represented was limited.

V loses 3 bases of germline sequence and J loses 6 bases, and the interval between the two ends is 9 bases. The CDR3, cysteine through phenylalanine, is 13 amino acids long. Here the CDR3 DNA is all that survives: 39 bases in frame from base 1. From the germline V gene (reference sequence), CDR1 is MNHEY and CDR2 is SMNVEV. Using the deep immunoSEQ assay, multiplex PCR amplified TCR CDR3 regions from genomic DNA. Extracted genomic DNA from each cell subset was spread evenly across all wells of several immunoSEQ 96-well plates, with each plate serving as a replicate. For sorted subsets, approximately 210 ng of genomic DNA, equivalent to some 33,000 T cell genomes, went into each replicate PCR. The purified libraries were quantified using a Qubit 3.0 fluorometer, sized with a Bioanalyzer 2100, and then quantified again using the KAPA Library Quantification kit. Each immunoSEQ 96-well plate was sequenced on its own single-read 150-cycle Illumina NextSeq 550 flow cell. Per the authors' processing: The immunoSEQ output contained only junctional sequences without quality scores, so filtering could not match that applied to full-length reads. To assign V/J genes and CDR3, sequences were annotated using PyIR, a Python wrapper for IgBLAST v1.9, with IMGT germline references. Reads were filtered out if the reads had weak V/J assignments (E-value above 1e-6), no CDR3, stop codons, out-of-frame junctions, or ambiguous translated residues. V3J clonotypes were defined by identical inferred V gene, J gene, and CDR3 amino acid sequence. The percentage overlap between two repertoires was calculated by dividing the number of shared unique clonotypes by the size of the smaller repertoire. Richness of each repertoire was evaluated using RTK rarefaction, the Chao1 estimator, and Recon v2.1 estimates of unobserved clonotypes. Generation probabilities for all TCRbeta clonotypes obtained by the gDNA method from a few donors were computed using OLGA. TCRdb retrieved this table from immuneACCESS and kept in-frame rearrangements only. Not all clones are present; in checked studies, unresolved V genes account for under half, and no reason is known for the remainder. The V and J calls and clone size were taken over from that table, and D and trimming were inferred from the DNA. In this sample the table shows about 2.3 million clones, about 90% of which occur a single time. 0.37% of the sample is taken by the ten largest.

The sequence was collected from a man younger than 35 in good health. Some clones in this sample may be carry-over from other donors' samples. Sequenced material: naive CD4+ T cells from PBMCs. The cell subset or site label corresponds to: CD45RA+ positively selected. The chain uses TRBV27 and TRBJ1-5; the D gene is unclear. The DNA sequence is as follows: TGTGCCAGCAGTTTGACATATACTCAGCCCCAGCATTTT. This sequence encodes CASSLTYTQPQHF.